Listed below are T cell receptor beta chains from one sample, sequenced in a study of cytomegalovirus exposure and HLA in healthy donors. Profiled with immunoSEQ multiplex PCR; TCRdb holds only in-frame clones, not every one. This table holds 150,000 to 200,000 clones, 84% found once. The sequenced material came from PBMCs. These receptors were obtained from a man in his fifties in good health and CMV-seropositive. The CDR3 runs from the conserved cysteine through the conserved F or W. D genes are given only for firm matches. Size values are once, few and many counts, or a class for expanded clones, and some rows have none.

abundance | j_gene | d_gene | v_gene | CDR3aa | CDR3nt
few | TRBJ2-1 | . | TRBV5-1 | CASSFLDLYLNEQFF | TGCGCCAGCAGCTTCCTCGACTTATATCTAAATGAGCAGTTCTTC
once | TRBJ1-2 | . | TRBV5-1 | CASSFGNGYTF | TGCGCCAGCAGCTTCGGGAATGGCTACACCTTC
. | TRBJ2-1 | . | TRBV2 | CASSETRGPYNEQFF | TGTGCCAGCAGTGAAACCCGCGGGCCATACAATGAGCAGTTCTTC
. | TRBJ2-4 | TRBD1 | TRBV5-1 | CASSLGTGFGIQYF | TGCGCCAGCAGCTTGGGGACAGGGTTCGGGATTCAGTACTTC
. | TRBJ2-2 | TRBD1 | TRBV27 | CASSLSRDRADAGELFF | TGTGCCAGCAGTCTGAGCCGGGACAGGGCGGATGCCGGGGAGCTGTTTTTT
. | TRBJ2-5 | . | TRBV23-1 | CASSQSGLKETQYF | TGCGCCAGCAGTCAATCGGGGCTAAAAGAGACCCAGTACTTC
. | TRBJ2-1 | . | TRBV27 | CASSFNPNYNEQFF | TGTGCCAGCAGTTTTAACCCTAACTACAATGAGCAGTTCTTC
. | TRBJ1-1 | . | TRBV5-1 | CASSLFGANTEAFF | TGCGCCAGCAGCTTGTTTGGGGCGAACACTGAAGCTTTCTTT
. | TRBJ2-1 | . | TRBV27 | CASSLSGDNEQFF | TGTGCCAGCAGTTTATCCGGTGACAATGAGCAGTTCTTC
. | TRBJ1-2 | TRBD1 | TRBV29-1 | CSVGTGQGANYGYTF | TGCAGCGTTGGGACTGGACAGGGGGCTAACTATGGCTACACCTTC
. | TRBJ2-2 | TRBD2 | TRBV18 | CASRGVTNTGELFF | TGTGCCAGCCGGGGGGTCACGAACACCGGGGAGCTGTTTTTT
. | TRBJ2-1 | . | TRBV29-1 | CSVSLVNEQFF | TGCAGCGTTTCTCTAGTCAATGAGCAGTTCTTC
. | TRBJ2-1 | . | TRBV5-1 | CASSLGKGDLNSYNEQFF | TGCGCCAGCAGCTTGGGGAAAGGAGATTTAAACTCCTACAATGAGCAGTTCTTC
. | TRBJ2-2 | TRBD1 | TRBV5-4 | CASSLRGGRTGGNTGELFF | TGTGCCAGCAGCTTGAGGGGTGGGCGTACAGGGGGTAACACCGGGGAGCTGTTTTTT
. | TRBJ2-2 | . | TRBV5-1 | CASSTATGYTGELFF | TGCGCCAGCAGCACGGCGACAGGTTACACCGGGGAGCTGTTTTTT
. | TRBJ2-7 | . | TRBV5-1 | CASAQGLTYEQYF | TGCGCCAGTGCCCAGGGGTTAACCTACGAGCAGTACTTC
. | TRBJ2-3 | . | TRBV6-4 | CAPTGTQYF | TGTGCCCCGACTGGTACGCAGTATTTT
few | TRBJ1-1 | . | TRBV6-5 | CASSYGAATEAFF | TGTGCCAGCAGTTACGGGGCGGCCACTGAAGCTTTCTTT
. | TRBJ1-2 | . | TRBV7-8 | CASSKTRGGYGSYTF | TGTGCCAGCAGCAAGACGCGCGGGGGGTATGGAAGCTACACCTTC
. | TRBJ2-1 | TRBD2 | TRBV11-1 | CASSPTSGSYNEQFF | TGTGCCAGCAGCCCGACTAGCGGGTCTTACAATGAGCAGTTCTTC
. | TRBJ2-1 | TRBD2 | TRBV6-5 | CASGLAGEVREQFF | TGTGCCAGCGGATTAGCGGGAGAGGTTCGTGAGCAGTTCTTC
. | TRBJ2-2 | . | TRBV9 | CASSVEQKIRTGELFF | TGTGCCAGCAGCGTAGAACAGAAAATAAGGACCGGGGAGCTGTTTTTT
. | TRBJ2-5 | TRBD2 | TRBV7-9 | CASSDPGEGGRYF | TGTGCCAGCAGCGACCCGGGGGAGGGAGGTCGGTACTTC
. | TRBJ1-1 | . | TRBV27 | CASTGFNMNTEAFF | TGTGCCAGCACAGGGTTTAATATGAACACTGAAGCTTTCTTT
. | TRBJ2-7 | TRBD1 | TRBV5-5 | CASSVGTGAFYEQYF | TGTGCCAGCAGCGTCGGGACAGGGGCCTTCTACGAGCAGTACTTC
. | TRBJ2-3 | . | TRBV6-1 | CASSRGLSTDTQYF | TGTGCCAGCAGTCGGGGACTTAGCACAGATACGCAGTATTTT
few | TRBJ2-1 | TRBD2 | TRBV7-3 | CASSFKAGPSDEQFF | TGTGCCAGCAGCTTTAAAGCGGGGCCATCGGATGAGCAGTTCTTC
once | TRBJ1-5 | TRBD1 | TRBV2 | CASRGLDRVYQPQHF | TGTGCCAGCAGGGGCTTGGACAGGGTCTATCAGCCCCAGCATTTT
. | TRBJ1-2 | . | TRBV6-5 | CASSYGAGYGYTF | TGTGCCAGCAGTTACGGAGCGGGGTATGGCTACACCTTC
. | TRBJ2-1 | TRBD2 | TRBV27 | CASSSGGVEQFF | TGTGCCAGCAGTTCGGGGGGGGTTGAGCAGTTCTTC
. | TRBJ1-2 | . | TRBV6-4 | CASRSGGDGYTF | TGTGCCAGCAGATCGGGGGGCGATGGCTACACCTTC